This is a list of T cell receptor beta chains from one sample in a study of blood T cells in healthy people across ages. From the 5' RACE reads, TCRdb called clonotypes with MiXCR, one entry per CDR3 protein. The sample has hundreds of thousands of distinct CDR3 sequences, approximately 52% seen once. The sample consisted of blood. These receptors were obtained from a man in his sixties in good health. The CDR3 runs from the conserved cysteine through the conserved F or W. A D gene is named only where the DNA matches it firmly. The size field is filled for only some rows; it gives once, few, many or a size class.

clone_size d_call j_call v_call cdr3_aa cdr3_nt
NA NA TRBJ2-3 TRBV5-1 CASAPGATLGPTDTQYF TGCGCCAGCGCGCCAGGTGCGACACTCGGACCCACAGATACGCAGTATTTT
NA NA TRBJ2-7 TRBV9 CASSVAGQDYEQYF TGTGCCAGCAGCGTAGCGGGGCAGGACTACGAGCAGTACTTC
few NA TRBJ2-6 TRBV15 CATSRDLGSGANVLTF TGTGCCACCAGCAGAGATCTCGGGTCTGGGGCCAACGTCCTGACTTTC
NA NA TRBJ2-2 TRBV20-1 CSVDSGNTGELFF TGCAGTGTCGATAGCGGGAACACCGGGGAGCTGTTTTTT
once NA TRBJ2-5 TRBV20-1 CSAAGEATQYF TGCAGTGCTGCCGGGGAGGCGACCCAGTACTTC
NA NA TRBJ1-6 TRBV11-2 CASSPARFESPLHF TGTGCCAGCAGCCCCGCCAGATTTGAATCACCCCTCCACTTT
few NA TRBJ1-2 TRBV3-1 CASSQDSGGGHSYGYTF TGTGCCAGCAGCCAAGATAGTGGGGGCGGTCATTCCTATGGCTACACCTTC
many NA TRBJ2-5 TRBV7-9 CASSSFQTQYF TGTGCCAGCAGCTCCTTCCAGACCCAGTACTTC
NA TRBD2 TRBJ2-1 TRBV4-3 CASSQDPAGVRGEQFF TGCGCCAGCAGCCAAGATCCAGCGGGAGTTCGGGGCGAGCAGTTCTTC
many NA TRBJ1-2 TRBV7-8 CASSLVGQGSRGGYTF TGTGCCAGCAGCTTAGTAGGGCAGGGATCTCGGGGTGGCTACACCTTC
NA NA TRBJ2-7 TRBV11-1 CASSLGGGFEQYF TGTGCCAGCAGCTTAGGAGGGGGGTTCGAGCAGTACTTC
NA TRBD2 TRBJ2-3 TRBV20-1 CSASSGGSDTQYF TGCAGTGCATCTAGCGGGGGATCGGATACGCAGTATTTT
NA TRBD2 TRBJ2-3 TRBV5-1 CASSGLGGPSSTDTQYF TGCGCCAGCTCAGGCCTGGGAGGGCCATCTAGCACAGATACGCAGTATTTT
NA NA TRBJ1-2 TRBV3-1 CASSAPSTYGYTF TGTGCCAGCAGCGCCCCTTCAACCTATGGCTACACCTTC
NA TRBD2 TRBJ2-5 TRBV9 CASSPAGGLETQYF TGTGCCAGCAGCCCAGCGGGGGGGCTAGAGACCCAGTACTTC
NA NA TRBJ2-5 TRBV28 CASSPRTAPTKETQYF TGTGCCAGCAGTCCACGGACAGCACCCACTAAAGAGACCCAGTACTTC
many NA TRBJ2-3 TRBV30 CACRAAGIGTDTQYF TGTGCCTGCCGGGCTGCGGGTATTGGCACAGATACGCAGTATTTT
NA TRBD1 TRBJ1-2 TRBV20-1 CSAFEGQGANGYTF TGCAGTGCCTTCGAGGGACAGGGGGCAAATGGCTACACCTTC
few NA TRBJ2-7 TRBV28 CASSLVLAVLSYEQYF TGTGCCAGCAGTTTAGTGTTGGCGGTTCTCTCCTACGAGCAGTACTTC
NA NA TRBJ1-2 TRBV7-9 CASSLGPGSLLDYTF TGTGCCAGCAGCTTAGGACCGGGGTCGTTACTTGACTACACCTTC
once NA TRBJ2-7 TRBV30 CAWSTRYEQYF TGTGCCTGGAGTACGCGCTACGAGCAGTACTTC
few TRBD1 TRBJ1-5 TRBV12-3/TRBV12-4 CASSLGTVNQPQHF TGTGCCAGCAGTTTGGGGACAGTCAATCAGCCCCAGCATTTT
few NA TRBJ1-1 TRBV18 CASSPRGFSSGTEAFF TGTGCCAGCTCACCCCGAGGCTTTTCCAGCGGCACTGAAGCTTTCTTT
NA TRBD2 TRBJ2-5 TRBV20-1 CSARKGLAGETQYF TGCAGTGCTAGAAAGGGACTAGCGGGAGAGACCCAGTACTTC
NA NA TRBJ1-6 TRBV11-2 CASSPLLSGHNSPLHF TGTGCCAGCAGCCCGCTTCTCTCGGGACACAATTCACCCCTCCACTTT
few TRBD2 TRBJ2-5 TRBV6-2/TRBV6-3 CASSYSLAGSQETQYF TGTGCCAGCAGTTACTCCCTAGCGGGATCCCAAGAGACCCAGTACTTC
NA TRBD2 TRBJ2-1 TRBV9 CASSTLAVRYNEQFF TGTGCCAGCAGCACCCTAGCGGTGCGCTACAATGAGCAGTTCTTC
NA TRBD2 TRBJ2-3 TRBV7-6 CASSGGLAENTQYF TGTGCCAGCAGCGGGGGACTAGCTGAGAATACGCAGTATTTT
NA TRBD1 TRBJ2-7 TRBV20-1 CSGSPGQSYEQYF TGCAGTGGCTCTCCGGGACAGTCCTACGAGCAGTACTTC
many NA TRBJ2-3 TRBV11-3 CASSPGGGPTDTQYF TGTGCCAGCAGCCCAGGGGGGGGACCAACAGATACGCAGTATTTT
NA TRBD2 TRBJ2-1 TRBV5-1 CASSGTGTSIRDSYNEQFF TGCGCCAGCAGCGGCACCGGGACTAGCATTCGAGACTCCTACAATGAGCAGTTCTTC
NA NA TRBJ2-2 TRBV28 CASTKEAGELFF TGTGCCAGCACCAAGGAAGCCGGGGAGCTGTTTTTT
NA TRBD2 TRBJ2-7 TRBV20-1 CSARGGLASRGEQYF TGCAGTGCTAGAGGGGGACTAGCTTCTCGGGGAGAGCAGTACTTC
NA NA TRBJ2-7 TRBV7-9 CASSLGASALWNNEQYF TGTGCCAGCAGCTTAGGGGCTAGCGCCTTATGGAACAATGAGCAGTACTTC
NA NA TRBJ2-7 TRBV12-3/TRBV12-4 CASGFRESSYEQYF TGTGCCAGCGGGTTCAGGGAAAGCTCCTACGAGCAGTACTTC
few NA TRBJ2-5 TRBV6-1 CASRKGGVGETQYF TGTGCCAGCAGGAAAGGGGGGGTCGGAGAGACCCAGTACTTC
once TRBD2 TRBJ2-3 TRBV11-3 CASSLDGRGTDTQYF TGTGCCAGCAGCTTAGATGGGAGGGGAACAGATACGCAGTATTTT
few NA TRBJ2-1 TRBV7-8 CATGDSNEQFF TGTGCCACGGGGGACAGCAATGAGCAGTTCTTC
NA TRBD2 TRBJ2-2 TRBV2 CASSGTSGGTGELFF TGTGCCAGCAGTGGGACTAGCGGGGGCACCGGGGAGCTGTTTTTT
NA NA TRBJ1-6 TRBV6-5 CASRLQRAGNSPLHF TGTGCCAGCAGACTCCAGAGGGCAGGGAATTCACCCCTCCACTTT
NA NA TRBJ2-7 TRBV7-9 CASSYSGDEQYF TGTGCCAGCAGCTACTCAGGGGACGAGCAGTACTTC
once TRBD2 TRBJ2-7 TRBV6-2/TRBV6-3 CASNPGTSSIYEQYF TGTGCCAGCAATCCCGGGACTAGCTCAATTTACGAGCAGTACTTC
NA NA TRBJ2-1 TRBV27 CASSFPGKKQFF TGTGCCAGCAGTTTCCCCGGTAAAAAGCAGTTCTTC
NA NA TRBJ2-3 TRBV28 CATHLAGGPTDTQYF TGTGCCACCCACTTAGCCGGGGGGCCCACAGATACGCAGTATTTT
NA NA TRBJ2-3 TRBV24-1 CATSEESPTDTQYF TGTGCCACCAGTGAGGAGAGCCCCACAGATACGCAGTATTTT
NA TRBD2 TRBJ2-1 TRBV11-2 CASRPPGLAVKGEQFF TGTGCCAGCAGGCCTCCGGGACTAGCGGTTAAGGGTGAGCAGTTCTTC
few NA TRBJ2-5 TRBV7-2 CASSLGAKETQYF TGTGCCAGCAGCCTAGGGGCAAAGGAGACCCAGTACTTC